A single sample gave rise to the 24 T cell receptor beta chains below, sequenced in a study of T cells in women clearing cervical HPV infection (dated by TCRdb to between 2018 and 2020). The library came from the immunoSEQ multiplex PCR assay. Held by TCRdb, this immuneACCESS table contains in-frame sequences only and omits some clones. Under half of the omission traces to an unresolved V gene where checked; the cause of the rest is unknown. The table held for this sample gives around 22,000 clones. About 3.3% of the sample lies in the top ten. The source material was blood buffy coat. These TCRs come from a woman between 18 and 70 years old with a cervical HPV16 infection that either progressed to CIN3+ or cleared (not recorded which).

Partial CDR3 DNA: TGTGCCAGCAGCACCGGGACAGGGACTGAA. Its translation: CASSTGTGTE. The full-length CDR3 reads as CASSTGTGTEAFF. The chain employs TRBV5-5 and TRBJ1-1, with TRBD1 matching over 9 bases. The read ends 3 residues shy of where the CDR3 ends; the end is completed using the germline J gene. The CDR3 spans 13 residues. Trimming took 4 bases from V and 5 from J; bases not matched to a gene: 3. Germline CDR1 is SGHKS and CDR2 is YYEKEE (reference sequence).

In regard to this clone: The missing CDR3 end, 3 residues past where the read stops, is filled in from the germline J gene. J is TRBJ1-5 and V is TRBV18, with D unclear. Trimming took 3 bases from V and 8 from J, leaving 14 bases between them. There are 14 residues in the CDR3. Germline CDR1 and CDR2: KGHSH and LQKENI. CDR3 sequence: CASSPDLQREPQHF. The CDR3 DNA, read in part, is TGTGCCAGCTCACCCGACCTCCAAAGGGAGCCC.

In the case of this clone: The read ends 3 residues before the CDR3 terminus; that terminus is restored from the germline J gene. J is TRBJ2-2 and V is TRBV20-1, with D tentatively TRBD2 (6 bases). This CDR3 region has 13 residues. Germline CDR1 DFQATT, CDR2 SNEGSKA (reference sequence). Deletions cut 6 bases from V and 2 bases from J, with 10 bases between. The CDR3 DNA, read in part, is TGCAGTGCCTTGGGACTTAACACCGGGGAG. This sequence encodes CSALGLNTGE. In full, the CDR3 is CSALGLNTGELFF.

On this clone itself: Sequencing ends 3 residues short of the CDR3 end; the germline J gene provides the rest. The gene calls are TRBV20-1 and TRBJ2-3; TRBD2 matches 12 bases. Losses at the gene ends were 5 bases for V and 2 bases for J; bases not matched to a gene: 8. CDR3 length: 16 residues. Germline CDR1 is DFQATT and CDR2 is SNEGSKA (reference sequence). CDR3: CSAGQTSGRITDTQYF. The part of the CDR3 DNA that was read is TGCAGTGCTGGCCAGACTAGCGGGAGAATCACAGATACG.

The CDR3 DNA, read in part, is TGTGCCAGCAGTTCTCAATCTGGACAGCTTTATGGC. This gives the protein CASSSQSGQLYG. The complete CDR3 reads CASSSQSGQLYGYTF. This sequence joins TRBV2 and TRBJ1-2; possibly TRBD1 for D (6 bases). The read halts 3 residues ahead of the CDR3 end, with the missing end drawn from the germline J gene. CDR3 length equals 15 residues. The germline V gene encodes CDR1 SNHLY and CDR2 FYNNEI. Trimming removed 5 bases at V and 5 bases at J, with 18 bases between.

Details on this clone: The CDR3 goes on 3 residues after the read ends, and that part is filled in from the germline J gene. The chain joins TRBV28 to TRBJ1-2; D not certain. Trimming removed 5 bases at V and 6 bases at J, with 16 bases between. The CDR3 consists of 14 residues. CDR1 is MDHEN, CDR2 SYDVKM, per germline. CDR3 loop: CASSLNSIPHGYTF. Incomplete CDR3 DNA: TGTGCCAGCAGTCTAAACAGTATCCCCCATGGC.

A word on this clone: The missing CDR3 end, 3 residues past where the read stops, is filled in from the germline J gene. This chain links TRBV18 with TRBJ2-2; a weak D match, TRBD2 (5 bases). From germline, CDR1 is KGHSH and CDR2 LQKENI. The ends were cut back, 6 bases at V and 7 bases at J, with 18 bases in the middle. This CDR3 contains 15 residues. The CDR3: CASSRNSEALGELFF. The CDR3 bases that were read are TGTGCCAGCTCCAGGAACTCGGAGGCGCTCGGGGAG.

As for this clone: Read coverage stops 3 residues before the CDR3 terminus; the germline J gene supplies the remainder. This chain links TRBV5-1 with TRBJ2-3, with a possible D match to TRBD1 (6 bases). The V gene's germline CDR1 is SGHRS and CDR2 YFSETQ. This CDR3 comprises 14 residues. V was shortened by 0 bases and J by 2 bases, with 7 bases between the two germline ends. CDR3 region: CASSLGDITDTQYF. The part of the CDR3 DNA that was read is TGCGCCAGCAGCTTGGGGGACATCACAGATACG. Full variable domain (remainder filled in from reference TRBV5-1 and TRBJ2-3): KAGVTQTPRYLIKTRGQQVTLSCSPISGHRSVSWYQQTPGQGLQFLFEYFSETQRNKGNFPGRFSGRQFSNSRSEMNVSTLELGDSALYLCASSLGDITDTQYFGPGTRLTVL.

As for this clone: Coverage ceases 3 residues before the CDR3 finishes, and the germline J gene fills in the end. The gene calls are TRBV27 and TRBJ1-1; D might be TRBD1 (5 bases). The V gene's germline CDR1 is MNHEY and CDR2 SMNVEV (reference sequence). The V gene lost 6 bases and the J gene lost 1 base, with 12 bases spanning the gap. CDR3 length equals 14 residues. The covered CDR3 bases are TGTGCCAGCAGGGGGGGGACGGCGAACACTGAA. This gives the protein CASRGGTANTE. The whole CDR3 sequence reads CASRGGTANTEAFF.

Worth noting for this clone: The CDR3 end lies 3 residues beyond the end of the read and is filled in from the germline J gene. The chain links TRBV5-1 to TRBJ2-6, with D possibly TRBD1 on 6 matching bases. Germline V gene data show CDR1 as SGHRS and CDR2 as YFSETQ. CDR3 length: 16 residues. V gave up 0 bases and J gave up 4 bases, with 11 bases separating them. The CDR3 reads CASSLATGFGANVLTF. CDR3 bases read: TGCGCCAGCAGCTTGGCTACAGGGTTCGGGGCCAACGTC.

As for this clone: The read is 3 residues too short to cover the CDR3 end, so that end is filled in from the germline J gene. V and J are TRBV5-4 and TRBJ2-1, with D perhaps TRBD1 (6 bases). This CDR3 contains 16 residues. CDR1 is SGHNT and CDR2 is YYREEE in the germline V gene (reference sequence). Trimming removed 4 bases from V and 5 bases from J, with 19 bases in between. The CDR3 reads CASSLDRVSNNNEQFF. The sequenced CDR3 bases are TGTGCCAGCAGCCTGGACAGAGTTTCCAATAACAATGAG.

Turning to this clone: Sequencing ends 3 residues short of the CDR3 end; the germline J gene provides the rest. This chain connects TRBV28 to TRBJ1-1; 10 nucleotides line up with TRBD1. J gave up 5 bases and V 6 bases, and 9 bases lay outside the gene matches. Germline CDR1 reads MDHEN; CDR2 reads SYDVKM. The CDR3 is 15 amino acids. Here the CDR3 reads CASSTGGQGRTEAFF. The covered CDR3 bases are TGTGCCAGCAGCACCGGGGGACAGGGGCGAACTGAA.

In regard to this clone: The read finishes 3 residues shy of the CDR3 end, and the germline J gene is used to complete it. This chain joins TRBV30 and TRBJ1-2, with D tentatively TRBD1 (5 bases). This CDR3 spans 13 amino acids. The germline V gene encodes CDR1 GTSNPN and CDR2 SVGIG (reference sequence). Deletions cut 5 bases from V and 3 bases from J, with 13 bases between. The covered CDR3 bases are TGTGCCTGGGGGGCGAGGTCCCACTATGGC. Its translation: CAWGARSHYG. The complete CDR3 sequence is CAWGARSHYGYTF.

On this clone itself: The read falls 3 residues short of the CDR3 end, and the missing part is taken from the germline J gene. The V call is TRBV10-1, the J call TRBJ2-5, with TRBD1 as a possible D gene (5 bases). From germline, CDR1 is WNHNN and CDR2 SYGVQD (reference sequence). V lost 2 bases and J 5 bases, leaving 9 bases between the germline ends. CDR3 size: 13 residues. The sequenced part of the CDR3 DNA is TGCGCCAGCAGTGAGGGGGCTCTGGAGACC. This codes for CASSEGALET. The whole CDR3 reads CASSEGALETQYF.

The CDR3 reads CASSIQGADTDTQYF. The sequenced CDR3 bases are TGCGCCAGCAGCATACAGGGGGCCGACACAGATACG. The J gene is TRBJ2-3, the V gene TRBV5-1, with 9 nucleotides matching TRBD1. Sequencing ends 3 residues short of the CDR3 end; the germline J gene provides the rest. Germline-derived CDR1 and CDR2 are SGHRS and YFSETQ. Trimming cost V 4 bases and J 2 bases; bases outside gene matches: 5. The CDR3 has 15 amino acids.

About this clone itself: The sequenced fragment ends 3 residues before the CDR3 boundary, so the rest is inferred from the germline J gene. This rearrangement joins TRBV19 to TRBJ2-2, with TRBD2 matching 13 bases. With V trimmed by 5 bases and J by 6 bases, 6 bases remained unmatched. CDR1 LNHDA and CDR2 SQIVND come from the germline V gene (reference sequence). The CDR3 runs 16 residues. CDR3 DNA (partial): TGTGCCAGTAGTCTAGGACTAGCGGGAGTATCCGGGGAG. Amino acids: CASSLGLAGVSGE. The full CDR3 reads CASSLGLAGVSGELFF.

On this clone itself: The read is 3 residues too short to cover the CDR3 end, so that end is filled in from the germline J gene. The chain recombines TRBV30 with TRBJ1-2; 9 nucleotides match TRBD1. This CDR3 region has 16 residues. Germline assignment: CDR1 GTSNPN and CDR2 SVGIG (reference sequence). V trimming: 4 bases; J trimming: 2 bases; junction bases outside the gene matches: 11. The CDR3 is CAWKVRGTGLNYGYTF. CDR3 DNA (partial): TGTGCCTGGAAGGTGCGGGGGACAGGGTTGAACTATGGC.

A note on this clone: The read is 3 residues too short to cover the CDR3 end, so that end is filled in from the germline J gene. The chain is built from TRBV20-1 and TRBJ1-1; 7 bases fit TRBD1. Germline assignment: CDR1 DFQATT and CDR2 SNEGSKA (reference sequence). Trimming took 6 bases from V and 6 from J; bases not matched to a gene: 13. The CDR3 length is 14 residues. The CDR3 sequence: CSACDRASFAEAFF. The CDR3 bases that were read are TGCAGTGCGTGTGACAGGGCCTCCTTTGCTGAA.

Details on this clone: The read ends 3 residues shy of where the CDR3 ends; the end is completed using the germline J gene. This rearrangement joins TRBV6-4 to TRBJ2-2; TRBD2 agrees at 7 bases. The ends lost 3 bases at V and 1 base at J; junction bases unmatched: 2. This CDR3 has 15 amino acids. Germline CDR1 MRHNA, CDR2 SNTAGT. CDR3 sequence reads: CASSESSGNTGELFF. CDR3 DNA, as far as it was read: TGTGCCAGCAGTGAGTCTAGCGGGAACACCGGGGAG.

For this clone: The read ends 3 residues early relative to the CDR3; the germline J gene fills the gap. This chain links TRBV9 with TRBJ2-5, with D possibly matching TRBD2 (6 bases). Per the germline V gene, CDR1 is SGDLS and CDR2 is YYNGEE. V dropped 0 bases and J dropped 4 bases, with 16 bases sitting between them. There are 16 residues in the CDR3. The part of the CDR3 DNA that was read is TGTGCCAGCAGCGTAGTAAAGCCCGGGGGAGGAGAGACC. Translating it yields CASSVVKPGGGET. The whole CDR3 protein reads CASSVVKPGGGETQYF.

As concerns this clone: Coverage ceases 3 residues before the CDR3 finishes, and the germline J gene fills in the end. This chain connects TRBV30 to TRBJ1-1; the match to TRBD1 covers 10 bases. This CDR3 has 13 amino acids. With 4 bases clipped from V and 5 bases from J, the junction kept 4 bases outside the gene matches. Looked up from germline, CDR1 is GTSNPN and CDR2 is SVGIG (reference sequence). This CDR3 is CAWIPGQGTEAFF. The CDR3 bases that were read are TGTGCCTGGATACCGGGACAGGGGACTGAA.

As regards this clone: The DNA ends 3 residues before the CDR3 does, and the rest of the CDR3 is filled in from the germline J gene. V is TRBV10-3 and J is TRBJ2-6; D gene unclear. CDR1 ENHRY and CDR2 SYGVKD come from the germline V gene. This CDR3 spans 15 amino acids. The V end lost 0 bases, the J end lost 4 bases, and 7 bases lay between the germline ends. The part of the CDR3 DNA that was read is TGTGCCATCAGTGAGTCGAGGTTCGGGGCCAACGTC. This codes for CAISESRFGANV. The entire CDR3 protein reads CAISESRFGANVLTF.

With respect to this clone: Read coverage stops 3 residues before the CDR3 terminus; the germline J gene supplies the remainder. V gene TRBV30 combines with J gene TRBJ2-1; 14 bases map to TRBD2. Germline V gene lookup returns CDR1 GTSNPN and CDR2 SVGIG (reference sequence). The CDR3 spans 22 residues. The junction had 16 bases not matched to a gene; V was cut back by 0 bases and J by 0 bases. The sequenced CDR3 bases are TGTGCCTGGAGTGTTTTAATCGGGACTAGCGGGAGAGACCCAAACTCCTACAATGAG. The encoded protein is CAWSVLIGTSGRDPNSYNE. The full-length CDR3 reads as CAWSVLIGTSGRDPNSYNEQFF.

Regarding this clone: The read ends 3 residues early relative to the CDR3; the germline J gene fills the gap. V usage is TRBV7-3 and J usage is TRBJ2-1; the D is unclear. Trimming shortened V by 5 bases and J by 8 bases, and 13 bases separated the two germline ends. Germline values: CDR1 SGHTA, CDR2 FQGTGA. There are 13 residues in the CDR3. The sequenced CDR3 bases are TGTGCCAGCAGCCCGAAGGCAGAAGATGAG. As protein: CASSPKAEDE. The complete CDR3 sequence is CASSPKAEDEQFF.